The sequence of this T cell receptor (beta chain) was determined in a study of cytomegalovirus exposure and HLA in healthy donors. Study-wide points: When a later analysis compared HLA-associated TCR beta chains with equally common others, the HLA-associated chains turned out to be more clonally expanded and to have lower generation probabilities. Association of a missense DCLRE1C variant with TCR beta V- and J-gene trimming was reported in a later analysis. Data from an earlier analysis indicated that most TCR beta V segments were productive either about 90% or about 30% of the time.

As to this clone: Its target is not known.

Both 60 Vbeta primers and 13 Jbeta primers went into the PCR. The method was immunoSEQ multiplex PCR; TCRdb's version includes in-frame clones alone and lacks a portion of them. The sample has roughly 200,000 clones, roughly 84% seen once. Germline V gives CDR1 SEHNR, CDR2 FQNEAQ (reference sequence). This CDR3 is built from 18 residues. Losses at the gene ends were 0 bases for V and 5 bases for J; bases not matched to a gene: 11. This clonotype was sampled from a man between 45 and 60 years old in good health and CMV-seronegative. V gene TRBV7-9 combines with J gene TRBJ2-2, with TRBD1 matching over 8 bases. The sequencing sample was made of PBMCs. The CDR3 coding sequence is TGTGCCAGCAGCTTAGCGCCTGGTCAGGGGGCGGGAACCGGGGAGCTGTTTTTT. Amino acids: CASSLAPGQGAGTGELFF.